The entry that follows covers one TCR beta chain sequence. This CDR3 is 16 amino acids long. Trimming cost V 7 bases and J 2 bases; bases outside gene matches: 11. CDR1 MDHEN and CDR2 SYDVKM come from the germline V gene. The sample belongs to a study of cytomegalovirus exposure and HLA in healthy donors. Profiling relied on immunoSEQ multiplex PCR, and the TCRdb table lists in-frame clones only, not all of them. This repertoire shows about 110,000 clones, approximately 96% found once; its top ten account for approximately 0.67%. The sequence came from a woman aged 18 to 35 in good health and CMV-seronegative. Source material: PBMCs. The chain joins TRBV28 to TRBJ1-1; TRBD1 matches at 9 bases. This CDR3 reads CASIIKQGARNTEAFF. The CDR3, as DNA: TGTGCCAGCATCATCAAACAGGGGGCGAGAAACACTGAAGCTTTCTTT. The variable domain in full, completed from reference TRBV28 and TRBJ1-1, reads DVKVTQSSRYLVKRTGEKVFLECVQDMDHENMFWYRQDPGLGLRLIYFSYDVKMKEKGDIPEGYSVSREKKERFSLILESASTNQTSMYLCASIIKQGARNTEAFFGQGTRLTVV.